Each of the 13 T cell receptor beta chains below was sequenced from the same sample in a study of T cell responses to AZD1222 COVID-19 vaccine. Using immunoSEQ multiplex PCR, the repertoire was profiled, and TCRdb retains in-frame clones only, with some absent. The profile shows roughly 150,000 clones, about 89% of them singletons. This material consisted of peripheral blood, taken 28 days after the second AZD1222 dose. The source of these receptors is an adult who received the AZD1222 COVID-19 vaccine.

The chain joins TRBV7-8 to TRBJ2-7; TRBD1 aligns across 10 bases. Germline V gene data show CDR1 as SGHVS and CDR2 as FQNEAQ. CDR3 size: 15 residues. Trimming took 5 bases from V and 2 from J; bases not matched to a gene: 6. The CDR3 DNA reads as TGTGCCAGCAGCGCCGCCGGGACAGGGGCCTACGAGCAGTACTTC. This gives the protein CASSAAGTGAYEQYF.

The chain combines TRBV18 with TRBJ1-4; 7 bases align to TRBD1. Germline V gene sequence: CDR1 KGHSH, CDR2 LQKENI. Trimming removed 6 bases from V and 0 bases from J; junction bases left unmatched: 13. The CDR3 runs to 18 residues. For the CDR3, the DNA is TGTGCCAGCTCCCTAACCCGTACAGGGGATGCAACTAATGAAAAACTGTTTTTT. Encoded protein: CASSLTRTGDATNEKLFF. Complete variable domain (other parts from reference TRBV18 and TRBJ1-4): NAGVMQNPRHLVRRRGQEARLRCSPMKGHSHVYWYRQLPEEGLKFMVYLQKENIIDESGMPKERFSAEFPKEGPSILRIQQVVRGDSAAYFCASSLTRTGDATNEKLFFGSGTQLSVL.

This chain connects TRBV9 to TRBJ1-6; D gene ambiguous. Germline V gives CDR1 SGDLS, CDR2 YYNGEE. This CDR3 is 9 amino acids long. Trimming stripped 7 bases from V and 10 bases from J, with 3 bases between. CDR3 amino acids: CASGSPLHF. DNA of the CDR3: TGTGCCAGCGGCTCACCCCTCCACTTT.

The gene calls are TRBV5-6 and TRBJ2-2, with D possibly being TRBD1 (6 bases). Germline lookup yields CDR1 SGHDT and CDR2 YYEEEE. V lost 5 bases and J 3 bases, leaving 26 bases between the germline ends. The CDR3 sequence is 19 residues long. The CDR3 DNA reads TGTGCCAGCAGACAGCTCCGCGCCCGCCCAGGGGCGGACACCGGGGAGCTGTTTTTT. Translation gives CASRQLRARPGADTGELFF.

The chain carries TRBV2 and TRBJ2-1, with TRBD2 as a possible D gene (5 bases). Per the germline V gene, CDR1 is SNHLY and CDR2 is FYNNEI. V was clipped by 5 bases and J by 5 bases, with 10 bases between them. The CDR3 runs to 13 residues. CDR3 region: CASSFGLNNEQFF. In nucleotides, the CDR3 is TGTGCCAGCAGTTTCGGACTCAACAATGAGCAGTTCTTC. The variable domain in full, completed from reference TRBV2 and TRBJ2-1, reads EPEVTQTPSHQVTQMGQEVILRCVPISNHLYFYWYRQILGQKVEFLVSFYNNEISEKSEIFDDQFSVERPDGSNFTLKIRSTKLEDSAMYFCASSFGLNNEQFFGPGTRLTVL.

The chain links TRBV27 to TRBJ2-1; 11 nucleotides line up with TRBD2. Germline values: CDR1 MNHEY, CDR2 SMNVEV (reference sequence). V was clipped by 1 base and J by 14 bases; unmatched bases: 7. This CDR3 has 14 amino acids. The CDR3 sequence: CASSLYLAGGGEFF. CDR3 DNA sequence: TGTGCCAGCAGTTTATATCTAGCGGGAGGAGGCGAGTTCTTC.

The chain is built from TRBV4-2 and TRBJ2-5, with 10 bases that match TRBD1. Unmatched junction bases numbered 5, after V lost 0 bases and J lost 1 base. The CDR3 sequence is 17 residues long. Germline lookup yields CDR1 LGHNA and CDR2 YNFKEQ. CDR3 DNA: TGTGCCAGCAGCCAAGATCTGGGACAGGGGTCCCAAGAGACCCAGTACTTC. Its translation is CASSQDLGQGSQETQYF.

This chain links TRBV2 with TRBJ1-1, with 8 bases matching TRBD1. Germline CDR1 reads SNHLY; CDR2 reads FYNNEI. The CDR3 sequence is 12 residues long. V was clipped by 10 bases and J by 8 bases; unmatched bases: 9. CDR3 in amino acids: CATRDRTPEAFF. The CDR3 nucleotides read TGTGCCACCCGGGACAGGACCCCCGAAGCTTTCTTT.

Of note for this clone: Other DNA sequences in this sample translate to the same CDR3. V and J are TRBV7-8 and TRBJ1-5; D remains ambiguous. Germline CDR1 SGHVS, CDR2 FQNEAQ. The CDR3 is 12 amino acids. Between the trimmed V and J ends, which lost 5 bases and 4 bases, there was a span of 6 bases. CDR3: CASSQGNQPQHF. The CDR3 nucleotides read TGTGCCAGCAGCCAAGGAAATCAGCCCCAGCATTTT.

V is TRBV4-1 and J is TRBJ2-1; possible D gene TRBD2, 5 bases. The germline V gene encodes CDR1 MGHRA and CDR2 YSYEKL. The CDR3 has 14 residues. With 0 bases removed from V and 5 bases from J, the gap between germline ends came to 8 bases. CDR3 protein: CASSQDSGDNEQFF. DNA of the CDR3: TGCGCCAGCAGCCAAGATTCCGGGGACAATGAGCAGTTCTTC.

The rearrangement joins TRBV7-3 to TRBJ2-1; TRBD1 matches 9 bases. CDR1 SGHTA and CDR2 FQGTGA come from the germline V gene. The J segment lost 7 bases and the V segment lost 4 bases, leaving 2 bases of the junction unmatched. The CDR3 has 13 amino acids. Here the CDR3 DNA reads TGTGCCAGCAGCTCTGACAGGGGGAATGAGCAGTTCTTC. It specifies CASSSDRGNEQFF.

V gene TRBV15 combines with J gene TRBJ2-3; no firm D call. The CDR3 consists of 13 residues. The germline V gene has CDR1 LNHNV and CDR2 YYDKDF (reference sequence). V dropped 0 bases and J dropped 6 bases, with 7 bases sitting between them. DNA of the CDR3: TGTGCCACCAGCAGAGATCGACCGGATACGCAGTATTTT. This sequence encodes CATSRDRPDTQYF.

The DNA of the CDR3 is TGTGCCAGCAGCCCAAGCACCGAGGGGAATTCACCCCTCCACTTT. Translating it yields CASSPSTEGNSPLHF. V gene TRBV6-6 combines with J gene TRBJ1-6; maybe TRBD1 (5 bases). Between the trimmed V and J ends, which lost 6 bases and 7 bases, there was a span of 16 bases. CDR1 MNHNY and CDR2 SVGAGI come from the germline V gene (reference sequence). The CDR3 sequence is 15 residues long.